This TCR beta chain was obtained from a study of T cells in Graves' hyperthyroidism and ophthalmopathy (dated by TCRdb to about 2019). As for the study more broadly: Peripheral blood samples were taken at initial diagnosis, before any treatment was given. The study also compared thyroid tissue and blood T-cell repertoires from a handful of Graves' hyperthyroidism patients. The 100 discovery patients were randomly split 7:3 into training and test sets. After blood sampling, hyperthyroidism patients were treated with methimazole at a starting dose of 30 mg daily, and ophthalmopathy patients were treated with high-dose intravenous methylprednisolone. The paper describes TCR Vbeta CDR3 sequencing of fewer than 150 peripheral blood samples, made up of 43 ophthalmopathy patients, around 73 hyperthyroidism patients and 17 progressor patients. Prospective prediction of ophthalmopathy was tested in an independent validation cohort consisting of roughly 19 hyperthyroidism patients and 15 to 17 patients who later progressed to ophthalmopathy. To identify distinguishing TCR V-J signatures, a discovery cohort of 100 patients was used, comprising 43 with Graves' ophthalmopathy and around 60 with stable Graves' hyperthyroidism. On the study overall, not on this receptor specifically: During validation, the model predicted progression to ophthalmopathy a median of approximately 6 months ahead of onset, with almost 71% sensitivity and 72.22% specificity. No statistical method was used to set the sample size in advance, and investigators knew the group allocation. Most expanded thyroid clonotypes (frequency above 0.001) were also detected in blood, suggesting blood repertoires may reflect thyroid immune responses. In cross-validation, a model built on a 13 V-J signature told ophthalmopathy apart from stable hyperthyroidism with 87.88% sensitivity and around 83% specificity, and in testing the same model reached 80%/75%.

This clonotype showed up many times. What this receptor recognizes is not known. The sample holds no much larger clone one base away, and base qualities are not on file. TCR beta CDR3 regions were amplified from RNA transcripts. The TCR CDR3 was subjected to a first round of RT-PCR using the HTBI primer set and the Qiagen OneStep RT-PCR kit. Libraries were constructed in a second round of multiplex PCR, after which size selection and purification were carried out. Paired-end sequencing of the libraries was performed with 100 bp reads on an Illumina HiSeq2000. Processing in the source paper ran as follows. SOAPnuke was used to process the raw data, throwing out any read that contained adapters or uncalled bases, had a mean Phred below 15, or lacked an exact constant-primer or identifier match. COPE v1.2.5 was used to merge high-quality paired reads, and clonotypes were defined as unique nucleotide sequences. MiTCR v1.1 was used to align clonotypes to the IMGT TRBV, TRBD and TRBJ reference segments. Only V-J combinations with frequency above 0.0001, covering about 99% of repertoires, were analysed. A TCS score was defined as the ratio of F50 (clonal expansion) to E x V (chaos), with BLOSUM62-based TCRdist applied between CDR3 peptides within each V-J. Welch's t-statistics and random forest reduced roughly 530 V-J features to fewer than 15, which were used in a naive Bayes classifier (R e1071). TCRdb reran the public reads through fastp at Q25 and MiXCR, keeping productive beta chains. CDR3 protein duplicates are merged, each entry listing the most common genes and DNA. Clone size and V and J calls follow TCRdb, not the original study. In this sample the table shows about 360,000 distinct CDR3 sequences, approximately 14% of which occur a single time. The top ten clones comprise around a quarter of the sample.

The germline V gene (reference sequence) provides CDR1 DFQATT and CDR2 SNEGSKA. Unmatched junction bases come to 3, with V trimmed by 2 bases and J by 3 bases. Reading from cysteine to phenylalanine, the CDR3 counts 14 amino acids. The retained sequence is limited to the CDR3, 42 bases, with the frame set at the first base. Hyperthyroidism patients were newly diagnosed, had a disease duration of under 2 months, and were aged 18 to 65 years. Exclusion was applied to patients with uncontrolled infections, other autoimmune diseases, pregnancy or lactation. Clinical symptoms, serum thyroxine and TRAb, thyroid ultrasound, and orbital computed tomography formed the basis for the diagnoses. Blood from progressor patients was drawn when they were first diagnosed with hyperthyroidism, before any ophthalmopathy symptoms appeared. Ficoll-Paque density gradient centrifugation was used to isolate PBMCs from approximately 11 ml of fresh peripheral blood. Progressor patients were defined as those initially diagnosed with Graves' hyperthyroidism in whom ophthalmopathy developed during follow-up. Trizol reagent was used to extract total RNA, and RNA quality was then checked on an Agilent 2100 Bioanalyzer.

This chain joins TRBV20-1 to TRBJ2-7; 11 nucleotides in the junction match TRBD2. Sequencing was done on a sample of blood. The source is a woman aged 18 to 35 with Graves' hyperthyroidism that later progressed to Graves' ophthalmopathy. For the CDR3, the sequence is CSARLAGGNYEQYF. The DNA sequence reads TGCAGTGCTAGACTAGCGGGAGGTAACTACGAGCAGTACTTC.